This TCR beta chain is drawn from a study of siplizumab effects on memory and regulatory T cells (dated by TCRdb to between 2018 and 2021). With respect to the entire study: The effect of the anti-CD2 antibody siplizumab on alloreactive T-cell subsets was examined in allogeneic mixed lymphocyte reactions constructed from human PBMCs.

Library construction relied on the immunoSEQ multiplex PCR assay. About 9.1 x 10^4 TCR templates per sample were assayed on the deep sequencing platform. Genomic DNA extracted from sorted T cells was the material used for TCRbeta CDR3 sequencing. For the original study's pipeline: The R programming language was used for clonal analysis of TCRbeta CDR3 data. Alloreactive CD4+ and CD8+ clones were identified by comparing unstimulated samples to CFSE-low samples taken after the reaction. Regulatory or non-regulatory origin was assigned to alloreactive CD4+ clones by matching of sequences to sorted unstimulated Treg and non-Treg repertoires. TCRdb holds this immuneACCESS table with in-frame rearrangements only. Some clones are missing; in checked studies, unresolved V genes explain under half, and the rest has no known cause. The V and J calls and the clone size are those of that table, but D and trimming were determined from the DNA. The sample table holds 85,000 or so clones, of which over 90% were seen once. Approximately 17% of the sample rests with the top ten.

Reading from cysteine to phenylalanine, the CDR3 counts 13 amino acids. CDR3 DNA is the only sequence kept; it has 39 bases, read in frame from the first base. From the germline V gene (reference sequence), CDR1 is SSHAT and CDR2 is FNYEAQ. Sorted unstimulated T cells, along with proliferating T cells recovered from mixed lymphocyte reactions, underwent TCRbeta CDR3 sequencing. Fresh whole blood from about ten HLA-typed healthy donors served as the source for isolating PBMCs. Overall results and qualifications from the work: A naive or memory phenotype could not be assigned to roughly 75-97% of proliferating CD4+ or CD8+ clones. No functional confirmation was obtained for the suppressive function of proliferating Tregs from siplizumab cultures. Siplizumab significantly lowered the cumulative frequency of alloreactive sequences that could be traced to unstimulated CD4+ memory T cells. Unstimulated naive T cells appeared to be more diverse than memory T cells, and naive cells seemed to make a substantial contribution to the alloresponse. Of the alloreactive CD4+ clones that could be mapped, the Treg-derived share averaged about 67% with siplizumab compared with under 30% in control reactions. Sequences below about 10^-5 frequency were poorly captured, so only a minor fraction of alloreactive clones could be mapped to unstimulated subsets.

This clone was observed a single time. Its cognate antigen has yet to be identified. The junction does not match germline at one end; this may be a read error. Recombination linked TRBV7-7 to TRBJ2-7, with the D gene call left open. This TCR derives from a human donor in good health. Sequenced: CD8+ T cells sorted from blood. DNA sequence: TGTGCTAGCAGCTTAAACCCTAGCTACGAGCAGTACTTC. This sequence encodes CASSLNPSYEQYF.